The 3 T cell receptor beta chains in this list originate from one sample, sequenced in a study of vaccination and CD4 T cells after COVID-19. The assay that was used to sequence DNA from cultured CD4+ T cells was the Oncomine TCR Beta short-read assay. Using its own MiXCR run on the PCR reads, TCRdb lists one record per CDR3 protein. The sample holds over 10,000 distinct CDR3 sequences, less than 70% seen once. The treatment was: roughly 11-day PBMC culture with coronavirus spike peptide pools or control peptides (ViraFEST assay). These receptors lack a known antigen. Sequencing was carried out using CD4+ T cells from blood, cultured in vitro. The receptors originated from a human donor who had recovered from COVID-19.

This clonotype showed up just a few times. The V call is TRBV6-1, the J call TRBJ1-2, with D perhaps TRBD1 (6 bases). Trimming shortened V by 8 bases and J by 4 bases, and 20 bases separated the two germline ends. CDR1 and CDR2 (germline): MNHNS, SASEGT. The length of the CDR3 is 15 residues. The CDR3 coding sequence is TGTGCCAGCGCGTGGCTTCCGGGGGCGGGCTATGGCTACACCTTC. Its protein product is CASAWLPGAGYGYTF.

This clonotype was seen just once. DNA of the CDR3: TGTGCCAGCAGTAACATGGGAGCTCCTGGGGCCAACGTCCTGACTTTC. Protein: CASSNMGAPGANVLTF. This chain connects TRBV6-1 to TRBJ2-6; possible D gene TRBD2, 5 bases. Between the trimmed V and J ends, which lost 5 bases and 2 bases, there was a span of 13 bases. This CDR3 contains 16 residues. Germline V gives CDR1 MNHNS, CDR2 SASEGT.

The CDR3 DNA reads TGTGCCAGCAGTTACGGTCCGGCCACTGAAGCTTTCTTT. It codes for CASSYGPATEAFF. This sequence joins TRBV6-7 and TRBJ1-1; D is unclear. TRBV6-7 is an open reading frame, and its role is uncertain. The V and J ends lost 2 bases and 4 bases respectively, with 8 bases between them. CDR3 length equals 13 residues.